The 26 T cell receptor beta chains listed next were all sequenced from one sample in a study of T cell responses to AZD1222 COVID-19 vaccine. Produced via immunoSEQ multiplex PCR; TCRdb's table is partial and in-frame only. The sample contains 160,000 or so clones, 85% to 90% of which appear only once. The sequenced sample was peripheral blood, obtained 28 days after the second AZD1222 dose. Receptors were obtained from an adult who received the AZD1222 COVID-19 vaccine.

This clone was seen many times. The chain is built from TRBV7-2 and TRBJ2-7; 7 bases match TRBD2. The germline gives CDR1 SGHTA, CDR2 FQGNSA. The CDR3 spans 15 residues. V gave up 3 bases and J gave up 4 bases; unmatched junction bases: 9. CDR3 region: CASSFYRGGRYEQYF. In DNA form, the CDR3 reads TGTGCCAGCAGCTTCTACCGCGGGGGTCGGTACGAGCAGTACTTC.

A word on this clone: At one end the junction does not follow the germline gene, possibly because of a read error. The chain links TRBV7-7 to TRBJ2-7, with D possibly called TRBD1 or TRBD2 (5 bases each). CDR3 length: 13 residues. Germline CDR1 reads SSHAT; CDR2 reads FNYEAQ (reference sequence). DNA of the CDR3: TGTGCTAGCAGCCGGGACGAGGGATGGGAGCAGTACTTC. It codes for CASSRDEGWEQYF.

The CDR3 bases are TGCGCCAGCAGCATCGGACTAGCGGGAGGAACAGATACGCAGTATTTT. Translation gives CASSIGLAGGTDTQYF. The rearrangement uses TRBV5-1 and TRBJ2-3; 14 bases are shared with TRBD2. Germline CDR1 reads SGHRS; CDR2 reads YFSETQ. With V trimmed by 4 bases and J by 3 bases, 4 bases remained unmatched. The CDR3 is 16 residues long.

DNA of the CDR3: TGTGCCAGTAGACAGGGGGCTATGAACACTGAAGCTTTCTTT. It specifies CASRQGAMNTEAFF. The genes are TRBV19 and TRBJ1-1, with 9 bases matching TRBD1. This CDR3 has 14 residues. CDR1 and CDR2 (germline): LNHDA, SQIVND (reference sequence). J gave up 0 bases and V 6 bases, and 2 bases lay outside the gene matches. The full variable domain, rest sourced from reference TRBV19 and TRBJ1-1, is DGGITQSPKYLFRKEGQNVTLSCEQNLNHDAMYWYRQDPGQGLRLIYYSQIVNDFQKGDIAEGYSVSREKKESFPLTVTSAQKNPTAFYLCASRQGAMNTEAFFGQGTRLTVV.

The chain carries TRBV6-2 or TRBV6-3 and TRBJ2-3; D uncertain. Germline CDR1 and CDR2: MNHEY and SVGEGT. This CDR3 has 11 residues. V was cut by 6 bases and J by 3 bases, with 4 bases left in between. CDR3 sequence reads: CASSSTDTQYF. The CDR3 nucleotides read TGTGCCAGCAGCTCAACAGATACGCAGTATTTT.

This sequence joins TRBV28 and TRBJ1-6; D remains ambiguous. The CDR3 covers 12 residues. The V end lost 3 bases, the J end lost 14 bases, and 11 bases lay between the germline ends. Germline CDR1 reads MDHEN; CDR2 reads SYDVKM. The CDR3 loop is CASSLVRSTLHF. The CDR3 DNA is TGTGCCAGCAGTTTGGTCCGGTCCACCCTCCACTTT.

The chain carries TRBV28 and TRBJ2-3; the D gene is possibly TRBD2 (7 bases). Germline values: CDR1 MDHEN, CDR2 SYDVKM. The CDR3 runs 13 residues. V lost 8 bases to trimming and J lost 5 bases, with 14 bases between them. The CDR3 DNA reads TGTGCCAGCCTCAACGGGGGGCAAGATACGCAGTATTTT. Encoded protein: CASLNGGQDTQYF. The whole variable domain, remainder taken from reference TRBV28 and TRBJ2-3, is DVKVTQSSRYLVKRTGEKVFLECVQDMDHENMFWYRQDPGLGLRLIYFSYDVKMKEKGDIPEGYSVSREKKERFSLILESASTNQTSMYLCASLNGGQDTQYFGPGTRLTVL.

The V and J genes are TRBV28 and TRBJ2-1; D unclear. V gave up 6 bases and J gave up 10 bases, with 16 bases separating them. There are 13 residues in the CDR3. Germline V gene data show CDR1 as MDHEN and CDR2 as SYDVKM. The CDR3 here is CASRGSKGGEQFF. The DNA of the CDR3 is TGTGCCAGCAGAGGTTCCAAGGGTGGCGAGCAGTTCTTC.

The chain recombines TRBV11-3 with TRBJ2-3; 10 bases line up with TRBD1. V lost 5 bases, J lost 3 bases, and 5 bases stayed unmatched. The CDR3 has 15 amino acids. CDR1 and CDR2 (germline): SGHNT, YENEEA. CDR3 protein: CASSTRDRGTDTQYF. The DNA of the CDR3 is TGTGCCAGCAGCACCCGGGACAGGGGTACAGATACGCAGTATTTT.

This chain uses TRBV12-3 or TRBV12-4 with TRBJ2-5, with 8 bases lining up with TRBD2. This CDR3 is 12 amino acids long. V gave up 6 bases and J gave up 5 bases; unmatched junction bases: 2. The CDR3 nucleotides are TGTGCCAGCAGACCGGGGGGGGAGACCCAGTACTTC. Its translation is CASRPGGETQYF.

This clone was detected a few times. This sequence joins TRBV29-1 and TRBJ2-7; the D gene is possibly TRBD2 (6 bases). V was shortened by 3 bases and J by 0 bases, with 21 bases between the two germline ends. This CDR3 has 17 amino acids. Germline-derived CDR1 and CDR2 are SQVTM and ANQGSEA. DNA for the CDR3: TGCAGCGTTGATGGCGGGACCCCGGACCGTCCCTCCTACGAGCAGTACTTC. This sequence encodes CSVDGGTPDRPSYEQYF.

Here the CDR3 DNA reads TGTGCCAGCAGCTTAGGACAGTCCTTGCTAAACACCATATATTTT. Amino acid sequence: CASSLGQSLLNTIYF. This rearrangement joins TRBV7-9 to TRBJ1-3; weak D call: TRBD1 (5 bases). Trimming shortened V by 1 base and J by 6 bases, and 13 bases separated the two germline ends. CDR3 length equals 15 residues. The germline CDR1 and CDR2 sequences are SEHNR and FQNEAQ (reference sequence).

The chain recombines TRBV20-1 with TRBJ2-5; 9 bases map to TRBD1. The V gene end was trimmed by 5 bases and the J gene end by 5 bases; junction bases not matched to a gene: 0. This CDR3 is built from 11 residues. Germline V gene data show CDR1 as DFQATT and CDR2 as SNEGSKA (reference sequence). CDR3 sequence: CSAGTGETQYF. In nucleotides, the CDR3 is TGCAGTGCTGGGACAGGGGAGACCCAGTACTTC.

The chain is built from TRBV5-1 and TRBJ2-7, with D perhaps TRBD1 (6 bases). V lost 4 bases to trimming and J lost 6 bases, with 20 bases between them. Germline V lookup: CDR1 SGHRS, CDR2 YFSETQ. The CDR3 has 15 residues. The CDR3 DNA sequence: TGCGCCAGCAGCCACTCCACCGGGACACCGGTCGAGCAGTACTTC. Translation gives CASSHSTGTPVEQYF.

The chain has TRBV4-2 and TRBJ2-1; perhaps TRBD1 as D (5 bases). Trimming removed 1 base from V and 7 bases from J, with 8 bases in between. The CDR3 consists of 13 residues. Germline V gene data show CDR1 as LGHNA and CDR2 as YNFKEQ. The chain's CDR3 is CASSQGQKNEQFF. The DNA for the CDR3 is TGTGCCAGCAGCCAAGGACAGAAGAATGAGCAGTTCTTC.

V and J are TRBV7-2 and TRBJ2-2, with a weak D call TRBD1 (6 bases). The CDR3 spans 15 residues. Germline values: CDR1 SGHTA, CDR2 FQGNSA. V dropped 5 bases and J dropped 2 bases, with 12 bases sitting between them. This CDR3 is CASSGGHTNTGELFF. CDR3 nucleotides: TGTGCCAGCAGCGGGGGACACACCAACACCGGGGAGCTGTTTTTT.

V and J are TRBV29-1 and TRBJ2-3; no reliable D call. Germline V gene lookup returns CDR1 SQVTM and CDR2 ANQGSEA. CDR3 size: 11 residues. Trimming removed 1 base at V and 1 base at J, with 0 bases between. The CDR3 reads CSVEGTDTQYF. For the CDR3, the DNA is TGCAGCGTTGAAGGCACAGATACGCAGTATTTT.

The DNA for the CDR3 is TGCGCCAGCAGCCAAGATGGACAAACTGGAAACACCATATATTTT. Its translation: CASSQDGQTGNTIYF. The V call is TRBV4-3, the J call TRBJ1-3; D may be TRBD1 (5 bases). Trimming took 0 bases from V and 2 from J, leaving 8 bases between them. The CDR3 loop spans 15 amino acids. CDR1 is LGHNA and CDR2 is YSLEER in the germline V gene.

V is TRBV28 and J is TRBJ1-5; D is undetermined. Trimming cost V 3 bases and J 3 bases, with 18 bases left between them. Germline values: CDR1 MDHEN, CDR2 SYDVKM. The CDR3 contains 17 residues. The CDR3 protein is CASSFSRFGMHNQPQHF. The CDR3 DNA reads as TGTGCCAGCAGTTTTTCGAGGTTTGGGATGCACAATCAGCCCCAGCATTTT.

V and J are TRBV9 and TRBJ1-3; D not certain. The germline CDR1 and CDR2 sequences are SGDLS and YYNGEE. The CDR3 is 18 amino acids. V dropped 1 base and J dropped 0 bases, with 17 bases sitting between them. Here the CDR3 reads CASSVHGSELHSGNTIYF. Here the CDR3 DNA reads TGTGCCAGCAGCGTACACGGATCAGAGCTACACTCTGGAAACACCATATATTTT.

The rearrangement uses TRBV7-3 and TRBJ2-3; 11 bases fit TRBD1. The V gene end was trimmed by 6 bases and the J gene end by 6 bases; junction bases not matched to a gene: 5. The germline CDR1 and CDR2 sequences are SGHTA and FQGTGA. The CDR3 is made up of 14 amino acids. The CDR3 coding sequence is TGTGCCAGCAGTCGGACAGGGGGCCGGGATACGCAGTATTTT. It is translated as CASSRTGGRDTQYF.

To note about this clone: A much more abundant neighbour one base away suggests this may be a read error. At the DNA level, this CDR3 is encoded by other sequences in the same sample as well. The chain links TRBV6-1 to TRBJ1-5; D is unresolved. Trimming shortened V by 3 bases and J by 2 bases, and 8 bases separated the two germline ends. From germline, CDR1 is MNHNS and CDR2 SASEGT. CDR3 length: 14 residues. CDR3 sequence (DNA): TGTGCCAGCAGTGAGTCCGGGGGCAATCAGCCCCAGCATTTT. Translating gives CASSESGGNQPQHF.

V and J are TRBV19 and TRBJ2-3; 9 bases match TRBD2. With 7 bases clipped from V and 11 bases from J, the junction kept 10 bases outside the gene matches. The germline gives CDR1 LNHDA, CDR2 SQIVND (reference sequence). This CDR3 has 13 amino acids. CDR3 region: CASNYQAGGEQYF. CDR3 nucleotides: TGTGCCAGTAACTATCAGGCGGGGGGGGAGCAGTATTTT. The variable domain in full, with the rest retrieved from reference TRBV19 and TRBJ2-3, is DGGITQSPKYLFRKEGQNVTLSCEQNLNHDAMYWYRQDPGQGLRLIYYSQIVNDFQKGDIAEGYSVSREKKESFPLTVTSAQKNPTAFYLCASNYQAGGEQYFGPGTRLTVL.

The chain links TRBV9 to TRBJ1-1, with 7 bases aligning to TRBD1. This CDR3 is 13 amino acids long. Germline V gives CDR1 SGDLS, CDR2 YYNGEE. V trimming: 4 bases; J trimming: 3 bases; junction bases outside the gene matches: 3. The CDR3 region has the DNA TGTGCCAGCAGCCGACAGGGCTACACTGAAGCTTTCTTT. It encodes CASSRQGYTEAFF. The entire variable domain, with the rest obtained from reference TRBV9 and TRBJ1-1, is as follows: DSGVTQTPKHLITATGQRVTLRCSPRSGDLSVYWYQQSLDQGLQFLIQYYNGEERAKGNILERFSAQQFPDLHSELNLSSLELGDSALYFCASSRQGYTEAFFGQGTRLTVV.

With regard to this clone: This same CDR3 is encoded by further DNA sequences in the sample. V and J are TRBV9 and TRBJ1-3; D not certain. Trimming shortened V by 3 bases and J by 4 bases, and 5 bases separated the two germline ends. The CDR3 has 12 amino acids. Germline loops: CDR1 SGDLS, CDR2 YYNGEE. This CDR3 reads CASSAQGNTIYF. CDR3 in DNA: TGTGCCAGCAGCGCACAGGGAAACACCATATATTTT.

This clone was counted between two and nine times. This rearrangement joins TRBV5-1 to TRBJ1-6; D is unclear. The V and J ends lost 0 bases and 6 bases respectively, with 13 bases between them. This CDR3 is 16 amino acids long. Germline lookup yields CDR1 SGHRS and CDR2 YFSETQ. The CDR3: CASSLGSAGSNSPLHF. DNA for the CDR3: TGCGCCAGCAGCTTGGGCTCGGCCGGGTCTAATTCACCCCTCCACTTT. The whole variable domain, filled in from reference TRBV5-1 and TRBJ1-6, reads KAGVTQTPRYLIKTRGQQVTLSCSPISGHRSVSWYQQTPGQGLQFLFEYFSETQRNKGNFPGRFSGRQFSNSRSEMNVSTLELGDSALYLCASSLGSAGSNSPLHFGNGTRLTVT.